This T cell receptor beta chain came from a study of cytomegalovirus exposure and HLA in healthy donors. Study-level points and caveats: Among TCR sequences, most were rare, though some public TCRs appeared in many donors.

The CDR3 loop spans 15 amino acids. CDR1 is MGHRA, CDR2 YSYEKL, per germline. Trimming took off 3 bases at V and 2 bases at J, with 13 bases between the two ends. Researchers ran the PCR with 60 Vbeta and 13 Jbeta primers. Some clones are missing from TCRdb's copy, which holds only in-frame ones; the method was immunoSEQ multiplex PCR. The data hold roughly 130,000 clones, with about 85% observed a single time. Remarks on this clone: Its antigen is not identified.

Sequenced material: PBMCs. The chain links TRBV4-1 to TRBJ1-1; D uncertain. The source of this sequence is a boy between 10 and 17 years old in good health and CMV-seronegative. This CDR3 reads CASSHFSTGNTEAFF. The CDR3 nucleotides read TGCGCCAGCAGCCACTTTTCGACGGGAAACACTGAAGCTTTCTTT.